The 17 T cell receptor beta chains given below trace back to one sample, sequenced in a study of T cells after yellow fever vaccination. MiXCR, run by TCRdb on the 5' RACE reads, gives a single entry per CDR3 protein. The sample lists hundreds of thousands of distinct CDR3 sequences, approximately 10% occurring once. Sequenced here: CD4+ T cells sorted from PBMCs, sampled 5 days after the yellow fever booster vaccination. Receptor source: a man younger than 35 who received the YFV17D yellow fever vaccine.

This clonotype was observed a handful of times. The chain links TRBV14 to TRBJ1-1; no definite D call. The CDR3 totals 15 residues. The germline V gene has CDR1 SGHDN and CDR2 FVKESK. The V end lost 4 bases, the J end lost 4 bases, and 16 bases lay between the germline ends. CDR3 sequence reads: CASSLQISMGTEAFF. DNA of the CDR3: TGTGCCAGCAGCCTTCAAATTTCGATGGGCACTGAAGCTTTCTTT.

The table lists this clonotype with a few counts. V usage is TRBV7-9 and J usage is TRBJ1-1, with D tentatively TRBD1 (5 bases). Germline CDR1 SEHNR, CDR2 FQNEAQ (reference sequence). The CDR3 covers 14 residues. V was trimmed by 3 bases and J by 5 bases, leaving 13 bases between them. For the CDR3, the DNA is TGTGCCAGCAGCTTTCAGGGTCGGTCTACTGAAGCTTTCTTT. Amino acid sequence: CASSFQGRSTEAFF.

This clonotype turned up a few times. The gene calls are TRBV6-2 or TRBV6-3 and TRBJ2-7; D unclear. This CDR3 contains 13 residues. V was trimmed by 8 bases and J by 0 bases, leaving 11 bases between them. From germline, CDR1 is MNHEY and CDR2 SVGEGT. This CDR3 reads CASGDRISYEQYV. The CDR3 DNA follows: TGTGCCAGCGGAGATCGCATCTCCTACGAGCAGTACGTC.

This clonotype was counted only a few times. The chain employs TRBV20-1 and TRBJ2-1, with a tentative D call TRBD1 (6 bases). Trimming left V 3 bases short and J 3 bases short, with 12 bases between. CDR1 and CDR2 from the germline V gene are DFQATT and SNEGSKA (reference sequence). The CDR3 consists of 14 residues. The CDR3 is CSASRQGNYNEQFF. Here the CDR3 DNA reads TGCAGTGCTAGTAGGCAGGGGAACTACAATGAGCAGTTCTTC.

This clonotype was counted a few times. This chain connects TRBV7-8 to TRBJ2-5; TRBD1 is a possible D gene (5 bases). CDR1 is SGHVS, CDR2 FQNEAQ, per germline. With 2 bases removed from V and 4 bases from J, the gap between germline ends came to 14 bases. The CDR3 consists of 15 residues. CDR3 residues: CASSLPGSRRETQYF. Here the CDR3 DNA reads TGTGCCAGCAGCTTACCAGGGTCGCGGAGAGAGACCCAGTACTTC.

The chain joins TRBV3-1 to TRBJ1-1; no firm D call. This CDR3 region has 14 residues. Per germline, CDR1 LGHDT and CDR2 YNNKEL (reference sequence). V was clipped by 0 bases and J by 2 bases, with 7 bases between them. CDR3 sequence (DNA): TGTGCCAGCAGCCAAGATTGGAGCAACACTGAAGCTTTCTTT. Its protein is CASSQDWSNTEAFF.

The chain joins TRBV24-1 to TRBJ2-5; D gene unclear. V lost 3 bases, J lost 5 bases, and 3 bases lay in between. Germline V gene data show CDR1 as KGHDR and CDR2 as SFDVKD. The length of the CDR3 is 11 residues. CDR3 in amino acids: CATSDRETQYF. The CDR3 nucleotides are TGTGCCACCAGTGATAGGGAGACCCAGTACTTC.

The chain carries TRBV9 and TRBJ1-1; 7 bases align to TRBD1. The CDR3 has 14 residues. CDR1 is SGDLS and CDR2 is YYNGEE in the germline V gene. After removal of 4 bases from V and 8 bases from J, the junction contained 11 bases not matched to a gene. The CDR3 reads CASSYGQVGEEAFF. The CDR3 DNA reads as TGTGCCAGCAGCTACGGACAGGTGGGAGAGGAAGCTTTCTTT.

This chain joins TRBV5-1 and TRBJ2-5; possible D gene TRBD1, 5 bases. Germline assignment: CDR1 SGHRS and CDR2 YFSETQ. This CDR3 region has 14 residues. Trimming left V 3 bases short and J 3 bases short, with 12 bases between. This CDR3 reads CASSSTATKETQYF. The CDR3 nucleotides read TGCGCCAGCAGCTCGACAGCAACTAAAGAGACCCAGTACTTC.

This clonotype was detected only a few times. This sequence joins TRBV7-8 and TRBJ2-1; TRBD2 matches 12 bases. The CDR3 totals 16 residues. J lost 9 bases, V lost 5 bases, and 11 bases had no gene match. Germline CDR1 is SGHVS and CDR2 is FQNEAQ. In DNA form, the CDR3 reads TGTGCCAGCAGCCCCACCCGACTAGCGGGGGAGGTTGAGCAGTTCTTC. This encodes CASSPTRLAGEVEQFF. The variable domain in full, completed from reference TRBV7-8 and TRBJ2-1, reads GAGVSQSPRYKVAKRGQDVALRCDPISGHVSLFWYQQALGQGPEFLTYFQNEAQLDKSGLPSDRFFAERPEGSVSTLKIQRTQQEDSAVYLCASSPTRLAGEVEQFFGPGTRLTVL.

This clonotype was seen at least ten times. This chain links TRBV5-1 with TRBJ2-5; D is undetermined. Germline values: CDR1 SGHRS, CDR2 YFSETQ. The CDR3 is 14 residues long. V was trimmed by 1 base and J by 5 bases, leaving 12 bases between them. For the CDR3, the DNA is TGCGCCAGCAGCTTGAATAGCTTCGGGGAGACCCAGTACTTC. Protein sequence: CASSLNSFGETQYF.

This clonotype was observed at least ten times. The CDR3 bases are TGTGCCAGCAGTTTAATCCCCAGGGTATATGGCTACACCTTC. The encoded protein is CASSLIPRVYGYTF. J is TRBJ1-2 and V is TRBV12-3 or TRBV12-4, with a tentative D call TRBD1 (5 bases). V was trimmed by 2 bases and J by 5 bases, leaving 12 bases between them. The CDR3 consists of 14 residues.

This clonotype was counted many times. The chain couples TRBV24-1 to TRBJ1-2; 7 positions agree with TRBD1. Germline V CDR1 and CDR2: KGHDR, SFDVKD. This CDR3 region has 13 residues. The junction had 1 base not matched to a gene; V was cut back by 3 bases and J by 4 bases. CDR3 sequence: CATSDRDSYGYTF. In DNA form, the CDR3 reads TGTGCCACCAGTGATCGGGACAGCTATGGCTACACCTTC.

The chain recombines TRBV5-1 with TRBJ2-1; no clear D. Germline V lookup: CDR1 SGHRS, CDR2 YFSETQ. CDR3 length equals 13 residues. Between the trimmed V and J ends, which lost 6 bases and 6 bases, there was a span of 13 bases. CDR3 sequence reads: CASIETATNEQFF. DNA for the CDR3: TGCGCCAGCATCGAAACAGCAACCAATGAGCAGTTCTTC.

This chain connects TRBV20-1 to TRBJ2-3; 10 bases fit TRBD2. The germline V gene has CDR1 DFQATT and CDR2 SNEGSKA (reference sequence). The junction had 5 bases not matched to a gene; V was cut back by 4 bases and J by 4 bases. This CDR3 region has 14 residues. CDR3 nucleotide sequence: TGCAGTGCTAAGCGGGGGGGCGCCTCAGATACGCAGTATTTT. Amino acid sequence: CSAKRGGASDTQYF.

The CDR3 is CASSQPNRQGRDTEAFF. The CDR3 region has the DNA TGTGCCAGCAGCCAGCCAAACCGACAGGGAAGGGACACTGAAGCTTTCTTT. The rearrangement links TRBV3-1 to TRBJ1-1, with 7 bases matching TRBD1. This CDR3 region has 17 residues. Looked up from germline, CDR1 is LGHDT and CDR2 is YNNKEL (reference sequence). With V trimmed by 3 bases and J by 3 bases, 13 bases remained unmatched.

This clonotype was observed many times. J is TRBJ2-7 and V is TRBV5-1; D assignment may be TRBD1 or TRBD2 (5 bases each). Trimming cost V 6 bases and J 1 base, with 11 bases left between them. The CDR3 loop spans 13 amino acids. The germline V gene encodes CDR1 SGHRS and CDR2 YFSETQ. DNA of the CDR3: TGCGCCAGCACTTGGGGACCGTCCTACGAGCAGTACTTC. Protein sequence: CASTWGPSYEQYF.